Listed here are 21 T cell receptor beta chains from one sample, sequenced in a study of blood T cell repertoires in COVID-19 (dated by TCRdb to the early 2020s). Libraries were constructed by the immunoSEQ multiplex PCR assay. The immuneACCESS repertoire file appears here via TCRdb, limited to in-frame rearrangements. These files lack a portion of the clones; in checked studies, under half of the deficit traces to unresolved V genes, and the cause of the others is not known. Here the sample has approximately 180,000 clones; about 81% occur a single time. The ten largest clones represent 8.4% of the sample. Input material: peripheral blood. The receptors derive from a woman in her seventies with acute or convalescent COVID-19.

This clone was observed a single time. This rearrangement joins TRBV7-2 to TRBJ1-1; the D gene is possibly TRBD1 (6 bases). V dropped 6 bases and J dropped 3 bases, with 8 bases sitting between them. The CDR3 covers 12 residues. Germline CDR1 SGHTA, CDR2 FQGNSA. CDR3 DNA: TGTGCCAGCAGGGGGGGGCACACTGAAGCTTTCTTT. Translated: CASRGGHTEAFF. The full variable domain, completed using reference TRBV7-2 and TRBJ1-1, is GAGVSQSPSNKVTEKGKDVELRCDPISGHTALYWYRQSLGQGLEFLIYFQGNSAPDKSGLPSDRFSAERTGGSVSTLTIQRTQQEDSAVYLCASRGGHTEAFFGQGTRLTVV.

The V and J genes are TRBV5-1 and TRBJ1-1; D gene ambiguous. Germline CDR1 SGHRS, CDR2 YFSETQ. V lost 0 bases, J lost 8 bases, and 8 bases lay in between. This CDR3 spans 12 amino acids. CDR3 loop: CASSLGAGEAFF. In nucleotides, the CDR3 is TGCGCCAGCAGCTTGGGTGCAGGCGAAGCTTTCTTT.

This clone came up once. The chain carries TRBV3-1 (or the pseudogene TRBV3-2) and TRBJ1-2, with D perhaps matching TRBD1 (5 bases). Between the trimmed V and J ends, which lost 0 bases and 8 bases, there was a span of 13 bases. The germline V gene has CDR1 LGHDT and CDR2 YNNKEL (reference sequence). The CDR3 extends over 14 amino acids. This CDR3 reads CASSQDSGGGGYTF. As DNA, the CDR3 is TGTGCCAGCAGCCAAGATTCGGGGGGAGGAGGCTACACCTTC.

CDR3 region: CATGRGGHRELFF. In DNA, the CDR3 is TGTGCCACCGGACGGGGGGGACACAGGGAGCTGTTTTTT. The chain combines TRBV24-1 with TRBJ2-2; 8 positions match TRBD2. This CDR3 region has 13 residues. The junction had 8 bases not matched to a gene; V was cut back by 9 bases and J by 9 bases. Germline-derived CDR1 and CDR2 are KGHDR and SFDVKD.

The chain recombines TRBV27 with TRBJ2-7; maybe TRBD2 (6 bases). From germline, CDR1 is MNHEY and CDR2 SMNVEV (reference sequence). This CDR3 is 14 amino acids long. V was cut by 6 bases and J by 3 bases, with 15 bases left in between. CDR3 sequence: CASRLRDGHYEQYF. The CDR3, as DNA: TGTGCCAGCAGACTGCGGGACGGTCACTACGAGCAGTACTTC.

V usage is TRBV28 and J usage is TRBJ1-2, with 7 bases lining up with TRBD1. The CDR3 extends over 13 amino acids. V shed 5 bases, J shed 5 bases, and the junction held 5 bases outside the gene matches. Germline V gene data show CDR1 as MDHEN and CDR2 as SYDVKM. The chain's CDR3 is CASSPTGQYGYTF. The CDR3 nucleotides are TGTGCCAGCAGTCCAACGGGACAGTATGGCTACACCTTC.

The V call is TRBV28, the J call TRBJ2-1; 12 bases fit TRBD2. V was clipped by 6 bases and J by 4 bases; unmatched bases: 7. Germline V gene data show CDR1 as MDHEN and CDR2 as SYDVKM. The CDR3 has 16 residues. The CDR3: CASSRTSGGIYNEQFF. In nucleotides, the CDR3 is TGTGCCAGCAGCCGTACTAGCGGGGGGATTTACAATGAGCAGTTCTTC.

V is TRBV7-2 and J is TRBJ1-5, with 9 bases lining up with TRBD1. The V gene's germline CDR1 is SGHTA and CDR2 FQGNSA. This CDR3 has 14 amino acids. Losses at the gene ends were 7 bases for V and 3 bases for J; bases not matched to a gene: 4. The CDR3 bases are TGTGCCAGCACCCGGACAGGGGACAATCAGCCCCAGCATTTT. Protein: CASTRTGDNQPQHF.

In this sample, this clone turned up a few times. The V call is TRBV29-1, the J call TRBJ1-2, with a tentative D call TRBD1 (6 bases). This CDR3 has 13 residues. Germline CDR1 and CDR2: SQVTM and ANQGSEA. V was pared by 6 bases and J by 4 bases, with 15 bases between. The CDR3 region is CSVQQGQLYGYTF. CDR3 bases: TGCAGCGTCCAGCAGGGGCAACTCTATGGCTACACCTTC.

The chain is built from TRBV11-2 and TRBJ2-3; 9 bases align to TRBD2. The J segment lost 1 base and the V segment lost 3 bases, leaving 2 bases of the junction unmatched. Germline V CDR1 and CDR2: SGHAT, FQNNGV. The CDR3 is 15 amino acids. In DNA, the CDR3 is TGTGCCAGCAGCTTCGAGCGGGGGGGCACAGATACGCAGTATTTT. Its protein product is CASSFERGGTDTQYF.

In DNA, the CDR3 is TGCGCCAGCAGCCAACAATCTAGCGGACCCTACGAGCAGTACTTC. It is translated as CASSQQSSGPYEQYF. This chain uses TRBV4-3 with TRBJ2-7; 7 nucleotides agree with TRBD2. V shed 2 bases and J 2 bases; nucleotides not matched to a gene: 6. Germline values: CDR1 LGHNA, CDR2 YSLEER. The CDR3 is 15 residues long.

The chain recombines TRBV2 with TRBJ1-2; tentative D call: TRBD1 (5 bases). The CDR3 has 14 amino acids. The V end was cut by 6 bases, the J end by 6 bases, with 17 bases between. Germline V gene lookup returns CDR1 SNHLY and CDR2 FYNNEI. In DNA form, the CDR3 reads TGTGCCAGCAGCCCACCTGGCAGGGTCCATGGCTACACCTTC. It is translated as CASSPPGRVHGYTF.

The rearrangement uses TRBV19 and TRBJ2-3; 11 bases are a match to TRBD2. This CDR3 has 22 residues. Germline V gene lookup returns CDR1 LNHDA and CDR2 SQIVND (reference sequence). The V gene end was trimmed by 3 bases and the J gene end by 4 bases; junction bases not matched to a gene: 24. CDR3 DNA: TGTGCCAGTAGTATTTTCGGCAGGGGGCGTCTAGCGGGAGGAGGGATGGCAGATACGCAGTATTTT. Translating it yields CASSIFGRGRLAGGGMADTQYF.

The DNA for the CDR3 is TGTGCCAGCAGCTTAGTGGCAGTCTCGAACACTGAAGCTTTCTTT. Translation gives CASSLVAVSNTEAFF. The chain recombines TRBV7-2 with TRBJ1-1, with D unclear. CDR1 and CDR2 (germline): SGHTA, FQGNSA. The CDR3 consists of 15 residues. V shed 1 base and J shed 1 base, with 10 bases lying between them.

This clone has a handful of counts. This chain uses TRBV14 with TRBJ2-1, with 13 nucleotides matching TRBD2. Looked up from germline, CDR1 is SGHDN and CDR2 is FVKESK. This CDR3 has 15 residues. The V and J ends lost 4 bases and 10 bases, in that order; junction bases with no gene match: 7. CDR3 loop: CASSPGLAGVGEQFF. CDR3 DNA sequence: TGTGCCAGCAGCCCCGGACTAGCGGGAGTCGGCGAGCAGTTCTTC.

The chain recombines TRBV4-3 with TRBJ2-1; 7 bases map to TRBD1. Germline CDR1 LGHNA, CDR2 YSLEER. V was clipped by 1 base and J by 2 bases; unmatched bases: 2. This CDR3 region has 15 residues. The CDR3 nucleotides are TGCGCCAGCAGCCAAGGCAGGGGGACCTACAATGAGCAGTTCTTC. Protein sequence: CASSQGRGTYNEQFF.

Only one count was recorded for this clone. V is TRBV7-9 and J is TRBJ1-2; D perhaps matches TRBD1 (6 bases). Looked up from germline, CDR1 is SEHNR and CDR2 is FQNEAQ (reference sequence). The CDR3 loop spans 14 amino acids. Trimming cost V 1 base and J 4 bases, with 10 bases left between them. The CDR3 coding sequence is TGTGCCAGCAGCTTAGGGGGGCTCGGCTATGGCTACACCTTC. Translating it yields CASSLGGLGYGYTF.

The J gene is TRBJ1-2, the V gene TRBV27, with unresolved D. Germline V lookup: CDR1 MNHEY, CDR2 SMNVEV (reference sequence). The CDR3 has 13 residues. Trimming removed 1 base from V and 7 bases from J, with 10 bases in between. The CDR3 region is CASSLWASGGYTF. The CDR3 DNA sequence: TGTGCCAGCAGTTTATGGGCGTCAGGTGGCTACACCTTC.

The CDR3 protein is CASSQDPGTASYEQYF. CDR3 in DNA: TGCGCCAGCAGCCAAGATCCCGGGACAGCCTCCTACGAGCAGTACTTC. J is TRBJ2-7 and V is TRBV4-1, with 7 bases aligning to TRBD1. The V segment lost 0 bases and the J segment 0 bases; nucleotides outside the gene matches: 5. Germline V gives CDR1 MGHRA, CDR2 YSYEKL. The CDR3 runs to 16 residues.

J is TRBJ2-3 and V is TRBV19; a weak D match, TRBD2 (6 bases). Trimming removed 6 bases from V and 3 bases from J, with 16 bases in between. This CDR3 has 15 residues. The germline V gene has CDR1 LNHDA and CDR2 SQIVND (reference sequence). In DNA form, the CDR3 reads TGTGCCAGTAGCCCCTCGGCGGGACCTACAGATACGCAGTATTTT. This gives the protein CASSPSAGPTDTQYF.

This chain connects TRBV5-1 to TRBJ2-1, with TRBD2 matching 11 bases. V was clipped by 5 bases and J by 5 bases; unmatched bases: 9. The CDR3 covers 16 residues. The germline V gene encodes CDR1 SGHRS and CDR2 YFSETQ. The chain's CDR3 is CASSSVPGLADNEQFF. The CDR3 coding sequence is TGCGCCAGCAGTTCAGTCCCGGGACTAGCGGACAATGAGCAGTTCTTC.